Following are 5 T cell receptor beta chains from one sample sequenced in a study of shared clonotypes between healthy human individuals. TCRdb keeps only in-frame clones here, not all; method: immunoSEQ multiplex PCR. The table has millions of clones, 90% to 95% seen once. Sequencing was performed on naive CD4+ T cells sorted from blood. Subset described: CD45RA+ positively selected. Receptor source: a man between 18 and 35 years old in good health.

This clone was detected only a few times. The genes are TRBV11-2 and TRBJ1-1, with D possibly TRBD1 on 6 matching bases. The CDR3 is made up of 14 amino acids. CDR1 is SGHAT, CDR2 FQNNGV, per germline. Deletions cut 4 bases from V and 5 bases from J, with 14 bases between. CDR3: CASSYSIQGTEAFF. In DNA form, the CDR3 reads TGTGCCAGCAGCTATTCAATACAGGGTACTGAAGCTTTCTTT.

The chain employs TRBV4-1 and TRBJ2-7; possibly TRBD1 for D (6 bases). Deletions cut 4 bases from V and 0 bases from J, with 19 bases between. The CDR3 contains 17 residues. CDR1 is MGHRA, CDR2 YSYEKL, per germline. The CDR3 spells CASSPIEGERYSYEQYF. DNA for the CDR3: TGCGCCAGCAGCCCCATAGAGGGGGAACGTTACTCCTACGAGCAGTACTTC.

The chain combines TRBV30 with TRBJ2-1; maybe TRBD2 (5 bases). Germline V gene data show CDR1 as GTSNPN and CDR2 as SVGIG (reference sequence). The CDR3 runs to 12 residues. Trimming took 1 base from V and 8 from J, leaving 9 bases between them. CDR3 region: CAWSDWGDEQFF. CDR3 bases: TGTGCCTGGAGTGACTGGGGAGATGAGCAGTTCTTC.

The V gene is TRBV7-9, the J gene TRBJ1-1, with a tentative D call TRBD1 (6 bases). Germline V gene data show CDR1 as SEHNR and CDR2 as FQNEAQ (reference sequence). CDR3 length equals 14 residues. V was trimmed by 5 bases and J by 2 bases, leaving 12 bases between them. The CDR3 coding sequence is TGTGCCAGCAGCGGACCGACAGGTAACACTGAAGCTTTCTTT. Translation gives CASSGPTGNTEAFF.

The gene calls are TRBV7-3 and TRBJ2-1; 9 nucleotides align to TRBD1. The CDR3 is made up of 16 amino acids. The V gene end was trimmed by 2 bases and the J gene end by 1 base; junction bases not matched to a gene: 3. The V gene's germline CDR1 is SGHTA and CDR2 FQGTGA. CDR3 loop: CASSLYGTGSYNEQFF. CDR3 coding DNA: TGTGCCAGCAGCTTATATGGGACAGGGTCCTACAATGAGCAGTTCTTC.